These T cell receptor beta chains were read from a single sample in a study of prognosis after radiotherapy for stage I lung cancer. Using its own MiXCR run on the multiplex PCR reads, TCRdb lists one record per CDR3 protein. The repertoire holds approximately 22,000 distinct CDR3 sequences, with approximately 39% as singletons. The source material was PBMCs, sampled before or after stereotactic body radiation therapy (not recorded which). The receptors derive from a donor aged 50 or older with non-small cell lung cancer. Both conserved end residues are part of each CDR3. Fields, in order: CDR3 protein, CDR3 DNA, D gene, J gene, clone size, V gene. D genes are given only for firm matches. The size of a clone is reported for some rows only, either as once, few or many, or as a class for expanded clones.

CDR3aa: CASSPKGTSGSGQYF
CDR3nt: TGTGCCAGCAGCCCCAAAGGGACTAGCGGGAGTGGGCAGTACTTC
d_gene: TRBD2
j_gene: TRBJ2-7
abundance: many
v_gene: TRBV5-8

CDR3aa: CASSSLAGDDEQYF
CDR3nt: TGTGCCAGCAGCTCGCTAGCGGGAGACGACGAGCAGTACTTC
d_gene: TRBD2
j_gene: TRBJ2-7
abundance: many
v_gene: TRBV7-8

CDR3aa: CASSRESGELFF
CDR3nt: TGTGCCAGCAGCAGGGAGTCCGGGGAGCTGTTTTTT
d_gene: .
j_gene: TRBJ2-2
abundance: many
v_gene: TRBV3-1

CDR3aa: CASSQGLVEAQYF
CDR3nt: TGTGCCAGCAGCCAGGGACTTGTGGAGGCCCAGTACTTC
d_gene: .
j_gene: TRBJ2-5
abundance: .
v_gene: TRBV7-2

CDR3aa: CASSTSARGRVNKPQHF
CDR3nt: TGTGCCAGTAGTACCTCTGCTAGAGGGCGGGTCAATAAGCCCCAGCATTTT
d_gene: .
j_gene: TRBJ1-5
abundance: .
v_gene: TRBV19

CDR3aa: CASSFQGAGGNTIYF
CDR3nt: TGTGCCAGCAGCTTCCAGGGGGCTGGTGGAAACACCATATATTTT
d_gene: TRBD1
j_gene: TRBJ1-3
abundance: .
v_gene: TRBV11-2

CDR3aa: CASTERDAEQYF
CDR3nt: TGTGCCAGCACCGAGCGGGATGCCGAGCAGTACTTC
d_gene: TRBD2
j_gene: TRBJ2-7
abundance: many
v_gene: TRBV12-3/TRBV12-4

CDR3aa: CASSWDNYEQYF
CDR3nt: TGTGCCAGCAGTTGGGACAACTACGAGCAGTACTTC
d_gene: .
j_gene: TRBJ2-7
abundance: medium-sized
v_gene: TRBV6-5

CDR3aa: CASRSSGRYYEQYF
CDR3nt: TGTGCCAGCAGGTCTAGCGGGAGGTACTACGAGCAGTACTTC
d_gene: TRBD2
j_gene: TRBJ2-7
abundance: many
v_gene: TRBV28

CDR3aa: CASRPRVLSGANVLTF
CDR3nt: TGTGCCAGCAGACCCCGGGTTCTCTCTGGGGCCAACGTCCTGACTTTC
d_gene: .
j_gene: TRBJ2-6
abundance: many
v_gene: TRBV27

CDR3aa: CAIIHRISALEQYF
CDR3nt: TGTGCCATCATCCACCGTATTTCCGCCCTCGAGCAGTACTTC
d_gene: .
j_gene: TRBJ2-7
abundance: once
v_gene: TRBV3-1

CDR3aa: CASSLRALVGINEQYF
CDR3nt: TGCGCCAGCAGCTTGCGGGCACTAGTGGGGATCAACGAGCAGTACTTC
d_gene: .
j_gene: TRBJ2-7
abundance: .
v_gene: TRBV5-1

CDR3aa: CASSYGSPDYNEQFF
CDR3nt: TGTGCCAGCAGTTACGGCAGCCCCGACTACAATGAGCAGTTCTTC
d_gene: .
j_gene: TRBJ2-1
abundance: many
v_gene: TRBV6-5

CDR3aa: CDSSSPLRGIRNEQFF
CDR3nt: TGTGACAGCAGTTCACCGTTGAGAGGTATCCGCAATGAGCAGTTCTTC
d_gene: .
j_gene: TRBJ2-1
abundance: .
v_gene: TRBV27

CDR3aa: CASSLQHRDSYEKYF
CDR3nt: TGTGCAAGCAGTTTACAGCACAGGGATTCCTACGAGAAGTACTTC
d_gene: .
j_gene: TRBJ2-7
abundance: .
v_gene: TRBV27

CDR3aa: CSAEGVDGGWNGASTDTQYF
CDR3nt: TGCAGTGCTGAGGGTGTAGATGGGGGATGGAACGGAGCTAGCACAGATACGCAGTATTTT
d_gene: .
j_gene: TRBJ2-3
abundance: .
v_gene: TRBV20-1

CDR3aa: CASSQGWPAVSYEQYF
CDR3nt: TGTGCCAGCAGCCAAGGTTGGCCAGCAGTATCCTACGAGCAGTACTTC
d_gene: .
j_gene: TRBJ2-7
abundance: many
v_gene: TRBV14

CDR3aa: CASSLGTSGSDEQFF
CDR3nt: TGTGCCAGCAGCTTGGGGACTAGCGGGAGCGATGAGCAGTTCTTC
d_gene: TRBD2
j_gene: TRBJ2-1
abundance: many
v_gene: TRBV11-3

CDR3aa: CSVGGIQGNYGYTF
CDR3nt: TGCAGCGTTGGGGGCATACAAGGCAACTATGGCTACACCTTC
d_gene: .
j_gene: TRBJ1-2
abundance: many
v_gene: TRBV29-1

CDR3aa: CASSQRGGPDNSPLHF
CDR3nt: TGCGCCAGCAGCCAACGGGGGGGGCCGGATAATTCACCCCTCCACTTT
d_gene: .
j_gene: TRBJ1-6
abundance: .
v_gene: TRBV5-1

CDR3aa: CASIPGKVAYNEQFF
CDR3nt: TGTGCCAGCATCCCGGGGAAGGTGGCATACAATGAGCAGTTCTTC
d_gene: .
j_gene: TRBJ2-1
abundance: .
v_gene: TRBV6-1

CDR3aa: CASAVDGRGHEQFF
CDR3nt: TGTGCCAGCGCAGTGGATGGGCGGGGACATGAGCAGTTCTTC
d_gene: .
j_gene: TRBJ2-1
abundance: .
v_gene: TRBV25-1

CDR3aa: CASTSLTLGDTEAFF
CDR3nt: TGTGCCAGCACCTCTTTAACCTTGGGTGACACTGAAGCTTTCTTT
d_gene: .
j_gene: TRBJ1-1
abundance: many
v_gene: TRBV7-9

CDR3aa: CASSVQGTGNQPQHF
CDR3nt: TGTGCCAGCAGTGTACAGGGGACGGGCAATCAGCCCCAGCATTTT
d_gene: TRBD1
j_gene: TRBJ1-5
abundance: many
v_gene: TRBV27

CDR3aa: CASSPGLAGGPRYNEQFF
CDR3nt: TGCGCCAGCAGCCCCGGACTAGCGGGAGGGCCGCGCTACAATGAGCAGTTCTTC
d_gene: TRBD2
j_gene: TRBJ2-1
abundance: many
v_gene: TRBV5-1

CDR3aa: CASSSSRTSGHTEQFF
CDR3nt: TGTGCCAGTAGTTCTTCCCGGACTAGCGGGCATACGGAGCAGTTCTTC
d_gene: TRBD2
j_gene: TRBJ2-1
abundance: many
v_gene: TRBV19

CDR3aa: CASTYSATGGYEQYF
CDR3nt: TGTGCCAGCACTTATTCCGCGACAGGGGGTTACGAGCAGTACTTC
d_gene: TRBD1
j_gene: TRBJ2-7
abundance: .
v_gene: TRBV6-5

CDR3aa: CASSLWEEDTIYF
CDR3nt: TGTGCCAGCAGCTTATGGGAGGAGGACACCATATATTTT
d_gene: .
j_gene: TRBJ1-3
abundance: .
v_gene: TRBV11-2

CDR3aa: CASSYDRRAGQRGTEAFF
CDR3nt: TGTGCCAGCAGTTATGACCGAAGGGCAGGCCAGAGGGGCACTGAAGCTTTCTTT
d_gene: .
j_gene: TRBJ1-1
abundance: .
v_gene: TRBV6-5

CDR3aa: CASSYSRTSTGNEQFF
CDR3nt: TGTGCCAGCAGTTACTCTCGGACTAGCACGGGAAATGAGCAGTTCTTC
d_gene: TRBD2
j_gene: TRBJ2-1
abundance: many
v_gene: TRBV6-2/TRBV6-3

CDR3aa: CASSLRALAGGVAKNIQYF
CDR3nt: TGTGCCAGCAGCTTAAGGGCACTAGCGGGAGGGGTAGCCAAAAACATTCAGTACTTC
d_gene: TRBD2
j_gene: TRBJ2-4
abundance: many
v_gene: TRBV11-3

CDR3aa: CASSSSGIRLQFF
CDR3nt: TGTGCCAGCAGCTCCTCGGGTATCCGCTTGCAGTTCTTC
d_gene: .
j_gene: TRBJ2-1
abundance: .
v_gene: TRBV7-2

CDR3aa: CAISELWTIWKSGANVLTF
CDR3nt: TGTGCCATCAGTGAGCTATGGACGATATGGAAATCTGGGGCCAACGTCCTGACTTTC
d_gene: .
j_gene: TRBJ2-6
abundance: .
v_gene: TRBV10-3

CDR3aa: CASSASGTNYGYTF
CDR3nt: TGTGCCAGCAGCGCCTCCGGGACCAACTATGGCTACACCTTC
d_gene: .
j_gene: TRBJ1-2
abundance: many
v_gene: TRBV7-9

CDR3aa: CASSYGRTCGETQYF
CDR3nt: TGTGCCAGCAGTTACGGTAGGACATGCGGTGAGACCCAGTACTTC
d_gene: .
j_gene: TRBJ2-5
abundance: .
v_gene: TRBV6-5

CDR3aa: CASRQGGQPQHF
CDR3nt: TGTGCCAGCAGGCAGGGCGGTCAGCCCCAGCATTTT
d_gene: .
j_gene: TRBJ1-5
abundance: medium-sized
v_gene: TRBV27

CDR3aa: CASIFGAGDDSYEQYF
CDR3nt: TGTGCCAGCATCTTTGGGGCAGGCGACGACTCCTACGAGCAGTACTTC
d_gene: .
j_gene: TRBJ2-7
abundance: once
v_gene: TRBV6-1

CDR3aa: CASIQGLGTGELFF
CDR3nt: TGTGCCAGCATTCAGGGTCTAGGGACCGGGGAGCTGTTTTTT
d_gene: .
j_gene: TRBJ2-2
abundance: medium-sized
v_gene: TRBV6-1

CDR3aa: CASSEFRDSYEQYF
CDR3nt: TGTGCCAGCAGTGAATTTAGGGACAGCTACGAGCAGTACTTC
d_gene: TRBD1
j_gene: TRBJ2-7
abundance: .
v_gene: TRBV2

CDR3aa: CASSRGLAGDEQFF
CDR3nt: TGTGCCAGCAGCCGGGGACTAGCGGGTGATGAGCAGTTCTTC
d_gene: TRBD2
j_gene: TRBJ2-1
abundance: many
v_gene: TRBV14

CDR3aa: CASSRDSYTEQFF
CDR3nt: TGTGCCAGCAGCCGGGACTCCTACACTGAGCAGTTTTTC
d_gene: .
j_gene: TRBJ2-1
abundance: .
v_gene: TRBV27

CDR3aa: CASSSTSDGSPLHF
CDR3nt: TGCGCCAGCAGCTCAACATCGGATGGTTCACCCCTCCACTTT
d_gene: .
j_gene: TRBJ1-6
abundance: many
v_gene: TRBV5-1

CDR3aa: CAWNLLATYNEQFF
CDR3nt: TGTGCCTGGAACCTACTAGCTACCTACAATGAGCAGTTCTTC
d_gene: .
j_gene: TRBJ2-1
abundance: many
v_gene: TRBV30

CDR3aa: CASRPGLAYDEQFF
CDR3nt: TGTGCCAGCAGACCGGGACTAGCGTACGATGAGCAGTTCTTC
d_gene: TRBD2
j_gene: TRBJ2-1
abundance: .
v_gene: TRBV25-1

CDR3aa: CASSRAQGGSAGELFF
CDR3nt: TGTGCCAGCAGCCGAGCCCAGGGGGGGTCGGCCGGGGAGCTGTTTTTT
d_gene: .
j_gene: TRBJ2-2
abundance: many
v_gene: TRBV6-5

CDR3aa: CASSQFPGGPSRSPLHF
CDR3nt: TGTGCCAGCAGCCAATTCCCAGGGGGCCCGTCGCGATCACCCCTCCACTTT
d_gene: TRBD1
j_gene: TRBJ1-6
abundance: many
v_gene: TRBV3-1